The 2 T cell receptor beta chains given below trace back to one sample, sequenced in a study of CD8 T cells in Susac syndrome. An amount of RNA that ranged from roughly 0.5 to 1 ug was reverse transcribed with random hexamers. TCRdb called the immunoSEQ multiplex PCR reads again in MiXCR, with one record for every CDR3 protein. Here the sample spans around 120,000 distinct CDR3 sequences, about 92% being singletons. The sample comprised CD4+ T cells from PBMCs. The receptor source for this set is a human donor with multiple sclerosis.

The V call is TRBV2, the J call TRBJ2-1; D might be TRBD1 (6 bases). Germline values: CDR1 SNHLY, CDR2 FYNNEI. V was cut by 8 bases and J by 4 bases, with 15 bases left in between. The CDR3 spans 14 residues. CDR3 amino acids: CASVHRALYNEQFF. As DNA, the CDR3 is TGTGCCAGCGTGCACAGGGCCCTGTACAATGAGCAGTTCTTC.

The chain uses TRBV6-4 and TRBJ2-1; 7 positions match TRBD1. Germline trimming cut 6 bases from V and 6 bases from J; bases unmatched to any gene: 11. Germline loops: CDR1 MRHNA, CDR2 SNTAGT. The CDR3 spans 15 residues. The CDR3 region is CASRETEGAGNEQFF. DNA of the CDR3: TGTGCCAGCAGGGAAACTGAGGGGGCGGGCAATGAGCAGTTCTTC.